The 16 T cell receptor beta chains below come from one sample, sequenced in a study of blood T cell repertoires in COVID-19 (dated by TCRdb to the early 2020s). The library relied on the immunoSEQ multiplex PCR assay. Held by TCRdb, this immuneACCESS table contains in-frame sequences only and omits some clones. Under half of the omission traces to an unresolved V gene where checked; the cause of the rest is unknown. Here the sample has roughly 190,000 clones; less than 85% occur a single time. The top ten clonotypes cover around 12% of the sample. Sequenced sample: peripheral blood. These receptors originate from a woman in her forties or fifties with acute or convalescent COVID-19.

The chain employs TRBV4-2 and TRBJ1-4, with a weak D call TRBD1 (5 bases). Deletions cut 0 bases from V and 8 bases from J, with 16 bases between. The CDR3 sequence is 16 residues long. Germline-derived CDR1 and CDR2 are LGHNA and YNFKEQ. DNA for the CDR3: TGTGCCAGCAGCCAAGATCGGGACTCCCTTGGCGAAAAACTGTTTTTT. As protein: CASSQDRDSLGEKLFF.

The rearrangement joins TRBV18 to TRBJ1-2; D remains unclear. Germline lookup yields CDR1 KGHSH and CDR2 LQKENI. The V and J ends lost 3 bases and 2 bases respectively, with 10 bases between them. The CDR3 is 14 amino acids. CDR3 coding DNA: TGTGCCAGCTCACCGGAGGGTAGGAACTATGGCTACACCTTC. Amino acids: CASSPEGRNYGYTF. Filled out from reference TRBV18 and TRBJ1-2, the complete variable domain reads NAGVMQNPRHLVRRRGQEARLRCSPMKGHSHVYWYRQLPEEGLKFMVYLQKENIIDESGMPKERFSAEFPKEGPSILRIQQVVRGDSAAYFCASSPEGRNYGYTFGSGTRLTVV.

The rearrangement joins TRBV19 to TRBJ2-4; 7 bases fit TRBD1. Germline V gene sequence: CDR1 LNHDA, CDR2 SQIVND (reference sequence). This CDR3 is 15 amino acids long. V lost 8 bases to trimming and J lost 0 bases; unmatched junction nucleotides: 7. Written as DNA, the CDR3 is TGTGCCAGTCGAGGGACAGAACTAGCCAAAAACATTCAGTACTTC. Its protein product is CASRGTELAKNIQYF.

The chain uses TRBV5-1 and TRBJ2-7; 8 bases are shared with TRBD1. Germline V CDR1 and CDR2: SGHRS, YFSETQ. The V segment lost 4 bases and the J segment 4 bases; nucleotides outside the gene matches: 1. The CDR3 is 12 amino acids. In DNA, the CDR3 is TGCGCCAGCAGCACAGGGGGATACGAGCAGTACTTC. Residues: CASSTGGYEQYF. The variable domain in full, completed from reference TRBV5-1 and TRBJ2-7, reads KAGVTQTPRYLIKTRGQQVTLSCSPISGHRSVSWYQQTPGQGLQFLFEYFSETQRNKGNFPGRFSGRQFSNSRSEMNVSTLELGDSALYLCASSTGGYEQYFGPGTRLTVT.

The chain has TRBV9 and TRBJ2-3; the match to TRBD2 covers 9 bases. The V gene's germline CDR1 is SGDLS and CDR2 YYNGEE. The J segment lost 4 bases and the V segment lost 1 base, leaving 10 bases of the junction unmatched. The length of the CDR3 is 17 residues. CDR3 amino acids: CASSVQPSGVGADTQYF. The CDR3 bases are TGTGCCAGCAGCGTACAACCTAGCGGGGTGGGCGCAGATACGCAGTATTTT. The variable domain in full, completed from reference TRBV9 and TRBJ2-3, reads DSGVTQTPKHLITATGQRVTLRCSPRSGDLSVYWYQQSLDQGLQFLIQYYNGEERAKGNILERFSAQQFPDLHSELNLSSLELGDSALYFCASSVQPSGVGADTQYFGPGTRLTVL.

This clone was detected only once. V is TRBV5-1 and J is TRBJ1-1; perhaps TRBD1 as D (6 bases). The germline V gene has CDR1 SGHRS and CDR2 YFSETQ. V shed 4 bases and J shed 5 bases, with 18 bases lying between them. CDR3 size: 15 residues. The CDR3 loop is CASSTPGLQGTEAFF. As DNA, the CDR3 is TGCGCCAGCAGCACCCCCGGGCTCCAGGGGACTGAAGCTTTCTTT.

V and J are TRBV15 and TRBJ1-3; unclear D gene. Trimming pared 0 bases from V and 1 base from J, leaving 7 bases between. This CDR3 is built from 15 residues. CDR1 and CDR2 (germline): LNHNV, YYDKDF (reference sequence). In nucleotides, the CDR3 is TGTGCCACCAGCAGAGATGGCGGGTCTGGAAACACCATATATTTT. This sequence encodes CATSRDGGSGNTIYF.

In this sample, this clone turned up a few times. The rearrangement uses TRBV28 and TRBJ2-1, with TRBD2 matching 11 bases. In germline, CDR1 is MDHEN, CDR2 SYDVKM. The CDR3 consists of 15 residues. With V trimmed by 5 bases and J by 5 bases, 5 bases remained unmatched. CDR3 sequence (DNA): TGTGCCAGCAGTGTAGCGGGAGGGGGGGACAATGAGCAGTTCTTC. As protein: CASSVAGGGDNEQFF. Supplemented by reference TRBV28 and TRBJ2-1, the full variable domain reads DVKVTQSSRYLVKRTGEKVFLECVQDMDHENMFWYRQDPGLGLRLIYFSYDVKMKEKGDIPEGYSVSREKKERFSLILESASTNQTSMYLCASSVAGGGDNEQFFGPGTRLTVL.

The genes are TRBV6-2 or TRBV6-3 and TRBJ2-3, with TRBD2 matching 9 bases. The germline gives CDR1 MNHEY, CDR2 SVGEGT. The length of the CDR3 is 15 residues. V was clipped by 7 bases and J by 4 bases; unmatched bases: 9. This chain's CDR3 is CASTPAGGGPDTQYF. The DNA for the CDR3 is TGTGCCAGCACCCCTGCGGGAGGGGGGCCAGATACGCAGTATTTT.

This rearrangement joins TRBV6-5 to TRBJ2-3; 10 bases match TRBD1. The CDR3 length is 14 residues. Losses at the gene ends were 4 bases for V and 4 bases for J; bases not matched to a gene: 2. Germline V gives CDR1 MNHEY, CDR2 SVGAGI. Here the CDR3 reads CASSWDRGADTQYF. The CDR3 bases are TGTGCCAGCAGTTGGGACAGGGGTGCAGATACGCAGTATTTT.

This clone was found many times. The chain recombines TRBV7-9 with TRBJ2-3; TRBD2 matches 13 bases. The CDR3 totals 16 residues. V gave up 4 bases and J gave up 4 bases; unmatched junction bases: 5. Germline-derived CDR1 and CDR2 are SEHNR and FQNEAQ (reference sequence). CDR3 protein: CASSSGLAGVADTQYF. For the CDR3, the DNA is TGTGCCAGCAGCTCCGGACTAGCGGGAGTGGCAGATACGCAGTATTTT.

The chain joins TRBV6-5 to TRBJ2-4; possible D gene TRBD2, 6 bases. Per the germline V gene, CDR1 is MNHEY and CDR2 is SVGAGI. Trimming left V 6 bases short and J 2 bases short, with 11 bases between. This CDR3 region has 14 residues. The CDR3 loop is CASRDGGTKNIQYF. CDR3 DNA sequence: TGTGCCAGCAGGGATGGGGGGACCAAAAACATTCAGTACTTC.

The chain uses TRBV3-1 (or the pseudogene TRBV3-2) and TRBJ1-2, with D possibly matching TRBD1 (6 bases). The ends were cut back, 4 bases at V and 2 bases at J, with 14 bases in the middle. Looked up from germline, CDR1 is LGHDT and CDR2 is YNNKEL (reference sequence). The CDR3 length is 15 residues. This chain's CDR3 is CASSRNRGTNYGYTF. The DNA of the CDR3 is TGTGCCAGCAGCCGAAACAGAGGGACAAACTATGGCTACACCTTC.

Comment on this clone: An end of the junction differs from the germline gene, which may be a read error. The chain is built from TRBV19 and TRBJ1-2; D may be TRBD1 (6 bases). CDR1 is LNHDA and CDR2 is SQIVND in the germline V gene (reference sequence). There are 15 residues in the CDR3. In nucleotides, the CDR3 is TGTGCCAGTACCCTTAGGGGGTCTCTTAACCATGGCTACACCTTC. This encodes CASTLRGSLNHGYTF. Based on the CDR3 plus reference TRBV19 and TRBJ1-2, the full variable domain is DGGITQSPKYLFRKEGQNVTLSCEQNLNHDAMYWYRQDPGQGLRLIYYSQIVNDFQKGDIAEGYSVSREKKESFPLTVTSAQKNPTAFYLCASTLRGSLNHGYTFGSGTRLTVV.

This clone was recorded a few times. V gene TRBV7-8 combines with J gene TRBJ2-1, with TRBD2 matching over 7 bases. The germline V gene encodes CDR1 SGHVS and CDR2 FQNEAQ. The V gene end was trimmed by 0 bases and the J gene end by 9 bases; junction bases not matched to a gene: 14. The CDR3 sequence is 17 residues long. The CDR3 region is CASSLAPGAGVGTEQFF. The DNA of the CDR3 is TGTGCCAGCAGCTTAGCGCCCGGGGCGGGAGTGGGGACTGAGCAGTTCTTC.

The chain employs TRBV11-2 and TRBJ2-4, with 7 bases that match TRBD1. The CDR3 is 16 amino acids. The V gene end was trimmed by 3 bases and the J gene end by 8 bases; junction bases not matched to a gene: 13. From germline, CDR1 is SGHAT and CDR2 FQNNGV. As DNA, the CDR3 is TGTGCCAGCAGCTTCCTGACAGGGAGATCATGGGACATTCAGTACTTC. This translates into CASSFLTGRSWDIQYF.